These 23 T cell receptor beta chains share one sample of origin, sequenced in a study of CD8 T cells in Susac syndrome. Random hexamers were used to reverse transcribe an amount of 0.5 to 1 ug RNA. TCRdb processed the immunoSEQ multiplex PCR reads anew with MiXCR; each CDR3 protein has one entry. The sample lists some 260,000 distinct CDR3 sequences, approximately 81% seen once, with about 0.11% in the top ten. The material sequenced was CD8+ T cells from PBMCs. The source of these receptors is a human donor with multiple sclerosis.

This clonotype was counted a single time. The CDR3 nucleotides read TGCAGCGTTGACGACAGGGGAAGCGACGAGCAGTACTTC. The encoded protein is CSVDDRGSDEQYF. The J gene is TRBJ2-7, the V gene TRBV29-1; 8 bases agree with TRBD1. Germline V CDR1 and CDR2: SQVTM, ANQGSEA. This CDR3 spans 13 amino acids. With V trimmed by 3 bases and J by 5 bases, 6 bases remained unmatched.

The table lists this clonotype with a few counts. V and J are TRBV27 and TRBJ2-1, with 13 bases matching TRBD2. The CDR3 is made up of 16 amino acids. With V trimmed by 6 bases and J by 1 base, 3 bases remained unmatched. The germline gives CDR1 MNHEY, CDR2 SMNVEV (reference sequence). The DNA for the CDR3 is TGTGCCAGCAGCGGACTAGCGGGGGCTTCCTACAATGAGCAGTTCTTC. Its translation is CASSGLAGASYNEQFF.

The genes are TRBV5-1 and TRBJ2-1; D not resolved. CDR3 size: 13 residues. V was pared by 2 bases and J by 6 bases, with 9 bases between. Germline CDR1 reads SGHRS; CDR2 reads YFSETQ. The CDR3 loop is CASSFRALNEQFF. CDR3 nucleotide sequence: TGCGCCAGCAGCTTCCGGGCCCTCAATGAGCAGTTCTTC.

The V gene is TRBV7-9, the J gene TRBJ2-5; a weak D match, TRBD1 (5 bases). Germline values: CDR1 SEHNR, CDR2 FQNEAQ (reference sequence). Trimming stripped 5 bases from V and 4 bases from J, with 14 bases between. The CDR3 covers 14 residues. CDR3 amino acids: CASSNSGKRETQYF. The CDR3 nucleotides are TGTGCCAGCAGCAACTCAGGGAAGAGAGAGACCCAGTACTTC.

The chain employs TRBV25-1 and TRBJ1-4; a weak D match, TRBD1 (6 bases). From germline, CDR1 is MGHDK and CDR2 SYGVNS. V lost 6 bases and J 8 bases, leaving 16 bases between the germline ends. CDR3 length: 14 amino acids. This chain's CDR3 is CASRGGQMREKLFF. The CDR3 coding sequence is TGTGCCAGCAGGGGAGGACAGATGAGGGAAAAACTGTTTTTT.

This chain connects TRBV5-8 to TRBJ1-5; no firm D call. The CDR3 length is 16 residues. V gave up 1 base and J gave up 2 bases, with 13 bases separating them. Germline values: CDR1 SGHTS, CDR2 YDEGEE. DNA for the CDR3: TGTGCCAGCAGCTTGAGTTGGGGTGAAGGCAATCAGCCCCAGCATTTT. Residues: CASSLSWGEGNQPQHF.

This chain joins TRBV18 and TRBJ2-6, with 9 bases that match TRBD1. V shed 3 bases and J 2 bases; nucleotides not matched to a gene: 11. Germline V gives CDR1 KGHSH, CDR2 LQKENI. There are 19 residues in the CDR3. The CDR3 nucleotides are TGTGCCAGCTCACCTGTCCTCAGGACAGGGGCACCTGGGGCCAACGTCCTGACTTTC. Amino acids: CASSPVLRTGAPGANVLTF.

The chain is built from TRBV12-3 or TRBV12-4 and TRBJ2-4; D not resolved. The length of the CDR3 is 15 residues. Deletions cut 4 bases from V and 2 bases from J, with 12 bases between. CDR3 sequence reads: CASSSAAWPKNIQYF. The CDR3 nucleotides are TGTGCCAGCAGTTCTGCAGCTTGGCCCAAAAACATTCAGTACTTC.

This chain links TRBV28 with TRBJ2-1; D could derive from TRBD1 or TRBD2 (5 bases each). V was cut by 1 base and J by 1 base, with 11 bases left in between. The CDR3 totals 16 residues. The germline V gene encodes CDR1 MDHEN and CDR2 SYDVKM. The CDR3 loop reads CASSLSGGPSYNEQFF. CDR3 DNA: TGTGCCAGCAGTTTATCTGGGGGTCCGTCCTACAATGAGCAGTTCTTC.

The chain has TRBV3-1 and TRBJ2-1, with 7 bases fitting TRBD1. There are 15 residues in the CDR3. Germline CDR1 is LGHDT and CDR2 is YNNKEL (reference sequence). V lost 5 bases, J lost 0 bases, and 4 bases stayed unmatched. The CDR3 here is CASSDRQGSYNEQFF. In nucleotides, the CDR3 is TGTGCCAGCAGCGACCGACAGGGCTCCTACAATGAGCAGTTCTTC.

The chain has TRBV3-1 and TRBJ1-2, with no clear D. V shed 0 bases and J shed 4 bases, with 9 bases lying between them. Germline V gene sequence: CDR1 LGHDT, CDR2 YNNKEL (reference sequence). The CDR3 is made up of 14 amino acids. CDR3 in DNA: TGTGCCAGCAGCCAAGACCCAGGTGGCTATGGCTACACCTTC. As protein: CASSQDPGGYGYTF.

The J gene is TRBJ1-1, the V gene TRBV19; possible D gene TRBD1, 5 bases. This CDR3 is built from 14 residues. The V end was cut by 3 bases, the J end by 7 bases, with 15 bases between. Germline CDR1 LNHDA, CDR2 SQIVND (reference sequence). CDR3 protein: CASSIGAGRDEAFF. In nucleotides, the CDR3 is TGTGCCAGTAGTATTGGGGCAGGGAGGGATGAAGCTTTCTTT.

The V gene is TRBV24-1, the J gene TRBJ2-1; the D gene is possibly TRBD2 (5 bases). The CDR3 length is 13 residues. Germline loops: CDR1 KGHDR, CDR2 SFDVKD. Trimming took off 6 bases at V and 7 bases at J, with 12 bases between the two ends. The CDR3: CATSPTRGNEQFF. The CDR3 region has the DNA TGTGCCACCAGTCCCACCAGAGGGAATGAGCAGTTCTTC.

The CDR3 protein is CSAPTREGTDTQYF. DNA for the CDR3: TGCAGTGCTCCCACACGTGAGGGCACAGATACGCAGTATTTT. The chain uses TRBV20-1 and TRBJ2-3; D is unclear. The ends were cut back, 5 bases at V and 1 base at J, with 13 bases in the middle. Germline-derived CDR1 and CDR2 are DFQATT and SNEGSKA (reference sequence). This CDR3 has 14 amino acids.

The rearrangement links TRBV7-9 to TRBJ1-3, with a tentative D call TRBD1 (5 bases). The CDR3 loop spans 16 amino acids. The germline V and J ends were trimmed by 5 bases and 0 bases, with 14 bases remaining between them. Germline V gene sequence: CDR1 SEHNR, CDR2 FQNEAQ (reference sequence). The CDR3 bases are TGTGCCAGCAGCCCCTTGGCGGGGCGCTCTGGAAACACCATATATTTT. The encoded protein is CASSPLAGRSGNTIYF.

The genes are TRBV9 and TRBJ1-2; D perhaps matches TRBD1 (5 bases). The CDR3 is 13 amino acids. CDR1 is SGDLS and CDR2 is YYNGEE in the germline V gene. Trimming removed 0 bases from V and 5 bases from J, with 8 bases in between. CDR3 nucleotide sequence: TGTGCCAGCAGCGTAGCCGACAGATATGGCTACACCTTC. It codes for CASSVADRYGYTF.

The chain employs TRBV10-3 and TRBJ2-7; D might be TRBD2 (5 bases). V was clipped by 2 bases and J by 2 bases, with 10 bases between them. CDR1 ENHRY and CDR2 SYGVKD come from the germline V gene. The CDR3 length is 14 residues. Here the CDR3 DNA reads TGTGCCATCAGTGAGGGATACGGGACCTACGAGCAGTACTTC. This gives the protein CAISEGYGTYEQYF.

This clonotype was seen a single time. The J gene is TRBJ2-1, the V gene TRBV20-1; D gene uncertain. Deletions cut 1 base from V and 6 bases from J, with 19 bases between. This CDR3 is built from 16 residues. The germline V gene has CDR1 DFQATT and CDR2 SNEGSKA (reference sequence). Here the CDR3 reads CSARVEGAILFNEQFF. CDR3 DNA: TGCAGTGCTAGAGTAGAAGGAGCTATATTGTTCAATGAGCAGTTCTTC.

This clonotype was detected once. The rearrangement joins TRBV20-1 to TRBJ2-1, with no clear D. V was cut by 0 bases and J by 1 base, with 10 bases left in between. This CDR3 has 15 amino acids. CDR1 is DFQATT and CDR2 is SNEGSKA in the germline V gene (reference sequence). CDR3 nucleotides: TGCAGTGCTAGAGATTCGGCGGTGTCCTACAATGAGCAGTTCTTC. Protein: CSARDSAVSYNEQFF.

The chain uses TRBV29-1 and TRBJ1-5; 8 bases line up with TRBD1. J gave up 7 bases and V 6 bases, and 11 bases lay outside the gene matches. Germline V gene lookup returns CDR1 SQVTM and CDR2 ANQGSEA. The CDR3 length is 14 residues. The CDR3 spells CSVGDRTASQPQHF. CDR3 in DNA: TGCAGCGTCGGGGACAGGACCGCCTCCCAGCCCCAGCATTTT.

This chain links TRBV19 with TRBJ2-5; either TRBD1 or TRBD2 may supply D (7 bases each). Germline CDR1 reads LNHDA; CDR2 reads SQIVND (reference sequence). The CDR3 has 16 amino acids. The V end was cut by 4 bases, the J end by 5 bases, with 20 bases between. The CDR3 sequence is CASSTIKRQGGETQYF. CDR3 DNA sequence: TGTGCCAGTAGTACAATAAAACGACAGGGAGGGGAGACCCAGTACTTC.

This chain connects TRBV5-6 to TRBJ2-1, with D uncertain. V was cut by 0 bases and J by 10 bases, with 8 bases left in between. CDR3 size: 12 residues. Germline CDR1 SGHDT, CDR2 YYEEEE. CDR3 loop: CASSLAGPEQFF. Here the CDR3 DNA reads TGTGCCAGCAGCTTGGCGGGCCCGGAGCAGTTCTTC.

This sequence joins TRBV24-1 and TRBJ2-1; 7 nucleotides line up with TRBD1. J lost 9 bases, V lost 9 bases, and 7 bases had no gene match. This CDR3 spans 12 amino acids. CDR1 is KGHDR and CDR2 is SFDVKD in the germline V gene. The DNA of the CDR3 is TGTGCCACCCCAGACAGGGCGGGTGAGCAGTTCTTC. This gives the protein CATPDRAGEQFF.